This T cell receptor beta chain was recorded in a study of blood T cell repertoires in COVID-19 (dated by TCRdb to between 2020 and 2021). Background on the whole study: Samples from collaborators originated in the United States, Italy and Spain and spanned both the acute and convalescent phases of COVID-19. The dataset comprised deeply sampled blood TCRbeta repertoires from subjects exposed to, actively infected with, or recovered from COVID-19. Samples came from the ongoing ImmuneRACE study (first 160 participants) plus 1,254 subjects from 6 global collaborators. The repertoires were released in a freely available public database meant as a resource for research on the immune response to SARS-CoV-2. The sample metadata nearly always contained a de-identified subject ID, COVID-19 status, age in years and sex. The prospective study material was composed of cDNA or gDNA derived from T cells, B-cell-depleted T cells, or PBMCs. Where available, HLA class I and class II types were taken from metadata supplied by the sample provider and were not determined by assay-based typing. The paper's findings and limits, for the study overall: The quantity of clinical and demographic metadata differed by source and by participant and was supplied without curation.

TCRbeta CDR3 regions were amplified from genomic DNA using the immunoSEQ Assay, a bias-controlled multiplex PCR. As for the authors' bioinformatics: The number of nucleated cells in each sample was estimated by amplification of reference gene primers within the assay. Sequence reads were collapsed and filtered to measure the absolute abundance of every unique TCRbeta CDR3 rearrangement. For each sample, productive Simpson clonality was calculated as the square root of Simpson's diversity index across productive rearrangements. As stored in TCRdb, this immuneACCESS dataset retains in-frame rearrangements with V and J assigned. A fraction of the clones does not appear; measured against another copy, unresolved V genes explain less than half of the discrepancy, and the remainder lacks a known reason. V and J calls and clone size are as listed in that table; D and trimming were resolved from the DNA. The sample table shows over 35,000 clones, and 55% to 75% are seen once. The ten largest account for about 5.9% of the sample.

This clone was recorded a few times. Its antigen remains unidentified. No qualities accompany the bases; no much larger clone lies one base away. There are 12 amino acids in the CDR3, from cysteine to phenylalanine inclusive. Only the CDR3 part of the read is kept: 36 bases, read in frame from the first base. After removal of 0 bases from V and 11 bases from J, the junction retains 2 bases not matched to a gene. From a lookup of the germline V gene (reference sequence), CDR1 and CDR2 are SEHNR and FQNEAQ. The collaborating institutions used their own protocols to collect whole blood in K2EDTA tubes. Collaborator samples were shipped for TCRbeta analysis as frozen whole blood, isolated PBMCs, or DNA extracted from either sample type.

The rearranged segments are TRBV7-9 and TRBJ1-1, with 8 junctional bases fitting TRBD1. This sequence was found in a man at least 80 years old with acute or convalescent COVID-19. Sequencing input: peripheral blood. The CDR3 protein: CASSLARQGAFF. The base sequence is TGTGCCAGCAGCTTAGCCCGACAGGGGGCTTTCTTT.